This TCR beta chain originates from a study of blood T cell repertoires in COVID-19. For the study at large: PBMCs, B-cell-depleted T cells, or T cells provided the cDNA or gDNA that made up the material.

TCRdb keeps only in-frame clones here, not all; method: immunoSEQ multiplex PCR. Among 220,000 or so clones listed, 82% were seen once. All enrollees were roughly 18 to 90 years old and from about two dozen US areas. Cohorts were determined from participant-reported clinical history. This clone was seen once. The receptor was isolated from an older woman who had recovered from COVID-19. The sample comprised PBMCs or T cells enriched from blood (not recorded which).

CDR3 in amino acids: CASSESAGNTEAFF. As DNA, the CDR3 is TGTGCCAGCAGTGAATCCGCAGGGAACACTGAAGCTTTCTTT. The chain joins TRBV6-1 to TRBJ1-1; D is unclear. CDR1 is MNHNS and CDR2 is SASEGT in the germline V gene. V gave up 2 bases and J gave up 1 base, with 8 bases separating them. The CDR3 has 14 amino acids.